This T cell receptor (beta chain) was sequenced for a study of OX40 agonist ivuxolimab in advanced cancers. Findings and limits, study-wide: There was clonal expansion of CD4+ and CD8+ blood T cells by week 6 at 0.1 to 3.0 mg/kg. In the 0.1-3.0 mg/kg groups, partial responders showed among the lowest expansion.

Exclusion applied to patients with autoimmune disease history or systemic immunosuppression. V was shortened by 3 bases and J by 6 bases, with 13 bases between the two germline ends. This CDR3 is 13 amino acids long. Looked up from germline, CDR1 is SGDLS and CDR2 is YYNGEE. This clone appeared a few times. Its antigen is not known. Generated by immunoSEQ multiplex PCR, the TCRdb table keeps only in-frame clones and is missing some. This table has more than 15,000 clones, approximately 78% appearing once. The source is an adult with an advanced solid tumor such as melanoma, head and neck, liver or kidney cancer. The V and J genes are TRBV9 and TRBJ2-7; D might be TRBD1 (5 bases). The sample was CD4+ or CD8+ T cells sorted from blood, taken in a trial of the OX40 agonist ivuxolimab. The CDR3 DNA sequence: TGTGCCAGCAGCGCATATACAGGCGGCGAGCAGTACTTC. Its protein is CASSAYTGGEQYF. The whole variable domain, remainder taken from reference TRBV9 and TRBJ2-7, is DSGVTQTPKHLITATGQRVTLRCSPRSGDLSVYWYQQSLDQGLQFLIQYYNGEERAKGNILERFSAQQFPDLHSELNLSSLELGDSALYFCASSAYTGGEQYFGPGTRLTVT.